The clone carrying this T cell receptor beta chain was counted at least ten times. Its antigen is not known. These data are taken from a study of T cells in Graves' hyperthyroidism and ophthalmopathy. Study conclusions and caveats: A model of 13 V-J features distinguished ophthalmopathy from stable hyperthyroidism.

The germline V gene has CDR1 SGHTA and CDR2 FQGNSA. Trimming shortened V by 1 base and J by 5 bases, and 11 bases separated the two germline ends. The CDR3 is 14 amino acids. Amplification yielded TCR beta CDR3 regions, with RNA transcripts as the source. First-round RT-PCR targeting the TCR CDR3 was performed with the HTBI primer set. TCRdb re-called the multiplex PCR reads through MiXCR, storing one row per CDR3 protein. This table holds about 560,000 distinct CDR3 sequences, 15% to 20% found once. The sequence came from a woman between 18 and 29 years old with Graves' hyperthyroidism. The sequencing input was blood. The chain combines TRBV7-2 with TRBJ2-5; D may be TRBD2 (6 bases). The CDR3 DNA follows: TGTGCCAGCAGCTTAGGAGTTGGGGGGGAGACCCAGTACTTC. Its translation: CASSLGVGGETQYF.